The sequence of this T cell receptor beta chain was determined in a study of cytotoxic CD8 clonotypes in ibrutinib-treated CLL. Study summary: Patients: fewer than 12 relapsed/refractory, approximately 16 treatment-naive, roughly 17 IGHV unmutated. Sequenced samples delivered averages of roughly 260,000 productive templates and 75,000 to 95,000 productive rearrangements. Findings and limits, study-wide: Samples from sustained-remission and progressing patients were taken at different times.

Trimming stripped 1 base from V and 2 bases from J, with 14 bases between. CDR3 length: 16 residues. The germline gives CDR1 LNHNV, CDR2 YYDKDF (reference sequence). As to this clone: Its cognate antigen is unknown.

A 1 in 200,000 to 1 in 1 million T cell depth was the sequencing target. Some clones are missing from TCRdb's copy, which holds only in-frame ones; the method was immunoSEQ multiplex PCR. The table lists some 200,000 clones, nearly 80% of them singletons. This receptor was obtained from a human donor with chronic lymphocytic leukemia. The J gene is TRBJ2-5, the V gene TRBV15; TRBD2 might be the D (5 bases). The specimen comprised PBMCs, sampled after 12 months of ibrutinib treatment. CDR3 sequence reads: CATSRGRAGNQETQYF. The CDR3 nucleotides read TGTGCCACCAGCAGAGGTCGGGCGGGTAATCAAGAGACCCAGTACTTC. Full variable domain (missing parts from reference TRBV15 and TRBJ2-5): DAMVIQNPRYQVTQFGKPVTLSCSQTLNHNVMYWYQQKSSQAPKLLFHYYDKDFNNEADTPDNFQSRRPNTSFCFLDIRSPGLGDTAMYLCATSRGRAGNQETQYFGPGTRLLVL.